The TCR beta chain described here comes from a study of a mutant IDH1 vaccine in newly diagnosed glioma. Across the study: Treated patients had a mean age of about 38 years and an approximately 62% male, about 40% female split. Patients previously underwent radiotherapy, temozolomide, or both, and most underwent both.

As regards this clone: Its antigen is not identified.

Overall study results and limits: Of the patients, around 93% had vaccine-induced immune responses. Among top peripheral T cell clonotypes, changes seemed unrelated to pseudoprogression.

Time point noted: baseline, week 1 (first vaccination visit). Treatment defined: pre-vaccination baseline after standard-of-care therapy. Repertoires were generated with immunoSEQ multiplex PCR, while TCRdb's copy carries only in-frame clones and drops some. In the table there are 99,000 or so clones, 85% to 90% of which are singletons. The TCR sequence derives from a woman between 45 and 60 years old with glioma. The material sequenced was PBMCs, taken from a glioma patient treated with radiotherapy, temozolomide or both.

This CDR3 reads CASSSMFTGTDDSTNEKLFF. DNA of the CDR3: TGTGCCAGCAGTTCCATGTTTACCGGGACAGATGATTCAACTAATGAAAAACTGTTTTTT. This chain links TRBV28 with TRBJ1-4; 7 positions match TRBD1. This CDR3 spans 20 amino acids. The germline CDR1 and CDR2 sequences are MDHEN and SYDVKM. V was clipped by 4 bases and J by 0 bases; unmatched bases: 17.